Sequencing of this TCR beta chain was carried out in a study of blood T cell repertoires in COVID-19. Generated by immunoSEQ multiplex PCR, the TCRdb table keeps only in-frame clones and is missing some. The sample has a few hundred thousand clones, around 88% seen once. The sequence derives from a woman aged 40 to 50 with acute COVID-19. Material: PBMCs or T cells enriched from blood (not recorded which).

CDR3 DNA: TGTGCCAGTAGAGGACAGGCCGATGGAAACACCATATATTTT. This translates into CASRGQADGNTIYF. The rearrangement joins TRBV19 to TRBJ1-3; 7 nucleotides align to TRBD1. Unmatched junction bases numbered 5, after V lost 6 bases and J lost 3 bases. This CDR3 contains 14 residues. The germline gives CDR1 LNHDA, CDR2 SQIVND (reference sequence).